The clone carrying this T cell receptor beta chain was seen many times. Germline V gene data show CDR1 as SGHAT and CDR2 as FQDESV (reference sequence). Germline trimming cut 4 bases from V and 0 bases from J; bases unmatched to any gene: 12. The CDR3 contains 19 residues. A single record per CDR3 protein comes from TCRdb applying MiXCR to the 5' RACE reads. The sample lists about 240,000 distinct CDR3 sequences, approximately 11% occurring once. This record belongs to a study of CD8 T cells in ankylosing spondylitis. The V gene is TRBV11-1, the J gene TRBJ2-5; 12 bases line up with TRBD2. This receptor was obtained from a male donor with ankylosing spondylitis or in good health (not recorded which). Material for sequencing was blood, either unsorted or a sorted T cell fraction (not recorded which). The CDR3 here is CASSSRRLAGGPNQETQYF. CDR3 coding DNA: TGTGCCAGCAGCTCGCGTCGGCTAGCGGGAGGGCCTAACCAAGAGACCCAGTACTTC.